This T cell receptor (beta chain) was captured by sequencing in a study of T cell repertoires in cytomegalovirus infection. Turning to the study itself: Public signatures in TCR beta pointed to CMV infection and matching HLA type. Points from the study as a whole: The response measured ex vivo was dominated by TCR beta clonotypes (HLA-C-restricted and CMV-specific). Summed public TCR beta family frequency identified CMV carriers bearing the relevant HLA.

This clonotype was counted many times. Its antigen is still unknown. CDR1 is SGHTA and CDR2 is FQGNSA in the germline V gene. The CDR3 has 15 residues. V shed 1 base and J shed 1 base, with 9 bases lying between them. A single record per CDR3 protein comes from TCRdb applying MiXCR to the reads. The data hold 200,000 to 300,000 distinct CDR3 sequences, with under 8.5% observed a single time. This rearrangement joins TRBV7-2 to TRBJ2-3; no firm D call. This receptor was obtained from a human donor in good health (CMV status not recorded). Some clones in this sample may be carry-over from other donors' samples. The sequenced sample was PBMCs. CDR3 nucleotides: TGTGCCAGCAGCTTAGGACCCCGGGGCACAGATACGCAGTATTTT. Protein sequence: CASSLGPRGTDTQYF.